This paragraph covers one T cell receptor (beta chain) sequence. The antigen remains unidentified. The data derive from a study of response to subunit inactivated influenza vaccine. Study results and caveats: Each seasonal flu vaccination may recruit only limited new T cells, authors suggested.

The germline CDR1 and CDR2 sequences are MNHNS and SASEGT. V was trimmed by 8 bases and J by 4 bases, leaving 12 bases between them. The CDR3 has 13 amino acids. MiXCR was run by TCRdb on the RT-PCR reads, yielding one entry per CDR3 protein. The sample includes hundreds of thousands of distinct CDR3 sequences, 14% of them seen just once. The input for sequencing was PBMCs from blood, taken roughly 15 days before vaccination. This clonotype was obtained from a man aged 50-59 years who received an inactivated influenza vaccine. The V call is TRBV6-1, the J call TRBJ1-5; D is ambiguous. The CDR3 sequence is CASQTTTNQPQHF. CDR3 nucleotides: TGTGCCAGCCAGACGACAACAAATCAGCCCCAGCATTTT.